This T cell receptor (beta chain) was sequenced during a study of blood T cell repertoires in COVID-19 (dated by TCRdb to 2020 to 2022). With respect to the entire study: Samples covering the acute and convalescent phases of COVID-19 were provided by collaborators in the United States, Italy and Spain. The samples were drawn from the first 160 participants of the ongoing ImmuneRACE study and from 950 to 1,500 subjects provided by 6 global collaborators. Sample metadata almost always included a de-identified subject ID, COVID-19 status, age in years and sex. The repertoires were made available in a free public database intended to serve as a resource for research on the immune response to SARS-CoV-2. The material from the prospective study consisted of cDNA or gDNA derived from T cells, B-cell-depleted T cells, or PBMCs. Deeply sampled blood TCRbeta repertoires from subjects exposed to, actively infected with, or recovered from COVID-19 were included in the dataset. Where available, HLA class I and class II types were obtained from metadata supplied by the sample provider rather than from assay-based typing.

From cysteine to phenylalanine, the CDR3 is 14 amino acids long. Of all the DNA, just the CDR3 is kept, 42 bases in frame from base 1. As encoded in the germline V gene, CDR1 is SGHTS while CDR2 is YDEGEE. V loses 1 base of germline sequence and J loses 11 bases, and the interval between the two ends is 18 bases. The immunoSEQ Assay, a bias-controlled multiplex PCR, was used to amplify TCRbeta CDR3 regions from genomic DNA. The source study handled its data this way. The number of nucleated cells in each sample was estimated by amplification of reference gene primers within the assay. To quantify the absolute abundance of each unique TCRbeta CDR3 rearrangement, sequence reads were collapsed and filtered. For each sample, productive Simpson clonality was calculated by taking the square root of Simpson's diversity index across productive rearrangements. TCRdb took this table from immuneACCESS and kept in-frame rearrangements with V and J called. Such tables lack part of the clones; where checked against another copy, unresolved V genes explain under half of the gap, and the rest is unexplained. The DNA gave D and trimming, while V, J and clone size come from that table. In all, the sample holds a few hundred thousand clones, and 82% of those were seen once. The ten largest clones add up to about 3.7% of the sample.

This clone was picked up a small number of times. It has no known antigen specificity. No base quality information exists; no much larger clone differs at one position. Enrolling through a virtual design, the prospective study's participants ranged in age from roughly 18 to 95 years and lived across roughly 23 United States geographic areas. Cohort assignment in the prospective study relied on participant-reported clinical history from a screening survey and a study questionnaire. Recovered participants in ImmuneRACE Cohort 3 were defined by two consecutive negative NP/OP PCR tests, clearance by a healthcare professional, or resolution of symptoms. Each participant in the prospective study had whole blood, serum and a nasopharyngeal or oropharyngeal swab collected by mobile phlebotomists. Participants in the prospective study had the option to provide additional blood draws and questionnaires over a roughly 2-month period. Before DNA extraction, blood samples from the prospective study were shipped at room temperature or frozen.

Broader findings and caveats from the paper: The quantity of clinical and demographic metadata differed by source and by participant and was supplied without curation.

The receptor's source is a woman in her sixties who had recovered from COVID-19. Sequenced: PBMCs or T cells enriched from blood (not recorded which). The rearrangement joined TRBV5-8 to TRBJ1-1; the D gene is possibly TRBD1, with 6 bases matching. The DNA reads as follows: TGTGCCAGCAGCTTGTACGGGGGGCCTTCGAGGGCTTTCTTT. This gives the protein CASSLYGGPSRAFF.